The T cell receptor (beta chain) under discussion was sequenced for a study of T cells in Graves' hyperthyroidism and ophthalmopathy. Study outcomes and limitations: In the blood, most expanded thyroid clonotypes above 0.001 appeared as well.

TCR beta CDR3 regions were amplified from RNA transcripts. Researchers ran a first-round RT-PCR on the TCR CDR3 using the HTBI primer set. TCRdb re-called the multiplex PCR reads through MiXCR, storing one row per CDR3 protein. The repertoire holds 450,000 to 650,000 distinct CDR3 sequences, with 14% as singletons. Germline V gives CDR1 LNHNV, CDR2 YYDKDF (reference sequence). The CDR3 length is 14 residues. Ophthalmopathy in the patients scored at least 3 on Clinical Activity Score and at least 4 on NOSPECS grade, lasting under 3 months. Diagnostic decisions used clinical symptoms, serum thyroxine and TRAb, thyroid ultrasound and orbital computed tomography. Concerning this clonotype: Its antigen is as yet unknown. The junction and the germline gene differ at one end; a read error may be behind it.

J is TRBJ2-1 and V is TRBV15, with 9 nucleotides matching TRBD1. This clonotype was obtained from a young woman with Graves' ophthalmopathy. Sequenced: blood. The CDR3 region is CATSRDTGGREQLF. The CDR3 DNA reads TGTGCCACCAGCAGAGATACAGGGGGCCGAGAGCAGCTCTTC. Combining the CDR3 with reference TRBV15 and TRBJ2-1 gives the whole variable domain DAMVIQNPRYQVTQFGKPVTLSCSQTLNHNVMYWYQQKSSQAPKLLFHYYDKDFNNEADTPDNFQSRRPNTSFCFLDIRSPGLGDTAMYLCATSRDTGGREQLFGPGTRLTVL.